These 15 T cell receptor beta chains share one sample of origin, sequenced in a study of beta chain features in type 1 diabetes. Expressed TCRB transcripts were sequenced, since all the RNA that had been isolated was reverse transcribed. The method was immunoSEQ multiplex PCR; TCRdb's version includes in-frame clones alone and lacks a portion of them. Among more than 300,000 clones listed, about 15% were seen once. The sample was naive CD4+ T cells from blood. The receptors here all came from a woman between 18 and 29 years old in good health.

This clone was seen only a few times. The chain uses TRBV27 and TRBJ1-2; D unresolved. The CDR3 length is 14 residues. Germline CDR1 MNHEY, CDR2 SMNVEV (reference sequence). Trimming removed 6 bases at V and 8 bases at J, with 19 bases between. This CDR3 reads CASSPTGPRRGYTF. As DNA, the CDR3 is TGTGCCAGCAGCCCTACCGGGCCACGGAGGGGCTACACCTTC.

The CDR3 here is CSVENRMNYGYTF. The CDR3 DNA sequence: TGCAGCGTTGAAAACAGGATGAACTATGGCTACACCTTC. The chain employs TRBV29-1 and TRBJ1-2; D perhaps matches TRBD1 (5 bases). There are 13 residues in the CDR3. V was pared by 2 bases and J by 2 bases, with 9 bases between. In germline, CDR1 is SQVTM, CDR2 ANQGSEA.

The rearrangement links TRBV5-1 to TRBJ2-7; D is perhaps TRBD2 (6 bases). Trimming stripped 1 base from V and 3 bases from J, with 11 bases between. Looked up from germline, CDR1 is SGHRS and CDR2 is YFSETQ. The CDR3 length is 14 residues. The CDR3 protein is CASSLSSASYEQYF. The CDR3 region has the DNA TGCGCCAGCAGCTTGTCTAGCGCCAGCTACGAGCAGTACTTC.

This clone was recorded a few times. This chain uses TRBV9 with TRBJ1-1, with TRBD1 identical over 7 bases. From germline, CDR1 is SGDLS and CDR2 YYNGEE. The CDR3 has 14 residues. With 2 bases clipped from V and 3 bases from J, the junction kept 4 bases outside the gene matches. The CDR3, as DNA: TGTGCCAGCAGCGTTGGCCAGGGGGACACTGAAGCTTTCTTT. Its protein product is CASSVGQGDTEAFF.

The V and J genes are TRBV29-1 and TRBJ1-2, with D perhaps matching TRBD1 (6 bases). The CDR3 runs 13 residues. V lost 7 bases to trimming and J lost 6 bases, with 18 bases between them. Germline V gene data show CDR1 as SQVTM and CDR2 as ANQGSEA. The CDR3 region has the DNA TGCAGCGCCCTTGCAGGGGTCCTTAATGGCTACACCTTC. Amino acid sequence: CSALAGVLNGYTF.

V and J are TRBV5-4 and TRBJ2-7, with 11 bases aligning to TRBD1. The CDR3 runs to 14 residues. Looked up from germline, CDR1 is SGHNT and CDR2 is YYREEE (reference sequence). Trimming removed 4 bases from V and 7 bases from J; junction bases left unmatched: 7. The CDR3 DNA reads TGTGCCAGCAGCAGGACAGGGGGCTCGGGGGAGCAGTACTTC. Protein: CASSRTGGSGEQYF.

The gene calls are TRBV30 and TRBJ2-1, with a tentative D call TRBD2 (6 bases). The CDR3 extends over 15 amino acids. The V end was cut by 1 base, the J end by 4 bases, with 14 bases between. CDR1 GTSNPN and CDR2 SVGIG come from the germline V gene (reference sequence). The CDR3 spells CAWSANSGTYNEQFF. The CDR3 nucleotides are TGTGCCTGGAGTGCAAATAGCGGAACATACAATGAGCAGTTCTTC.

This clone was counted only a few times. V gene TRBV5-1 combines with J gene TRBJ1-2; TRBD1 agrees at 8 bases. Germline CDR1 reads SGHRS; CDR2 reads YFSETQ. The CDR3 has 15 amino acids. After removal of 0 bases from V and 6 bases from J, the junction contained 7 bases not matched to a gene. This CDR3 is CASSLAKAGGDGYTF. CDR3 coding DNA: TGCGCCAGCAGCTTGGCCAAGGCAGGGGGCGATGGCTACACCTTC.

In its sample, this clone was seen a few times. J is TRBJ2-1 and V is TRBV18; the match to TRBD2 covers 9 bases. V lost 6 bases to trimming and J lost 3 bases; unmatched junction nucleotides: 6. The CDR3 spans 15 residues. In germline, CDR1 is KGHSH, CDR2 LQKENI. This CDR3 is CASSPSSGIYNEQFF. CDR3 in DNA: TGTGCCAGCTCTCCGTCTAGCGGGATCTACAATGAGCAGTTCTTC. Complete variable domain (other parts from reference TRBV18 and TRBJ2-1): NAGVMQNPRHLVRRRGQEARLRCSPMKGHSHVYWYRQLPEEGLKFMVYLQKENIIDESGMPKERFSAEFPKEGPSILRIQQVVRGDSAAYFCASSPSSGIYNEQFFGPGTRLTVL.

The rearrangement joins TRBV27 to TRBJ2-5; TRBD1 agrees at 9 bases. Germline V gene data show CDR1 as MNHEY and CDR2 as SMNVEV (reference sequence). The CDR3 consists of 13 residues. V lost 3 bases to trimming and J lost 7 bases; unmatched junction nucleotides: 3. Here the CDR3 DNA reads TGTGCCAGCAGTTTCGGACAGGGGTCGACCCAGTACTTC. Translated, it gives CASSFGQGSTQYF.

This clone appeared a few times. The genes are TRBV7-9 and TRBJ2-1, with D perhaps matching TRBD2 (6 bases). The CDR3 spans 16 residues. Germline V gene data show CDR1 as SEHNR and CDR2 as FQNEAQ (reference sequence). Trimming removed 5 bases from V and 5 bases from J, with 19 bases in between. The CDR3 DNA is TGTGCCAGCAGCCCAGAAACGGGCGGCGGGAACAATGAGCAGTTCTTC. This sequence encodes CASSPETGGGNNEQFF.

The sample holds a few counts of this clone. V usage is TRBV7-9 and J usage is TRBJ2-7; a weak D match, TRBD1 (6 bases). The CDR3 totals 15 residues. V dropped 5 bases and J dropped 3 bases, with 17 bases sitting between them. From germline, CDR1 is SEHNR and CDR2 FQNEAQ (reference sequence). The CDR3 DNA reads as TGTGCCAGCAGCCCACCCACGGACAGATACTACGAGCAGTACTTC. Protein: CASSPPTDRYYEQYF.

Only a few counts were recorded for this clone. The rearrangement uses TRBV6-5 and TRBJ2-3, with D possibly TRBD1 on 6 matching bases. This CDR3 is 13 amino acids long. Germline CDR1 is MNHEY and CDR2 is SVGAGI. Trimming took off 6 bases at V and 2 bases at J, with 9 bases between the two ends. This CDR3 is CASRQGHTDTQYF. In DNA form, the CDR3 reads TGTGCCAGCAGGCAGGGGCACACAGATACGCAGTATTTT.

The chain employs TRBV28 and TRBJ2-7, with 12 positions matching TRBD2. V was pared by 6 bases and J by 3 bases, with 6 bases of the junction left unmatched. This CDR3 region has 15 residues. Per germline, CDR1 MDHEN and CDR2 SYDVKM. CDR3 nucleotides: TGTGCCAGCAGCGAGGGACTAGCGGGTCTCTACGAGCAGTACTTC. Translating gives CASSEGLAGLYEQYF.

In this sample, this clone turned up a few times. The chain has TRBV28 and TRBJ2-7, with 8 bases that match TRBD2. The CDR3 runs 16 residues. Germline CDR1 is MDHEN and CDR2 is SYDVKM. The V and J ends lost 4 bases and 5 bases, in that order; junction bases with no gene match: 13. CDR3 nucleotide sequence: TGTGCCAGCAGTTCCCCTCTGGGAGCGGGAGAGAACGAGCAGTACTTC. Translating it yields CASSSPLGAGENEQYF.